The 8 T cell receptor beta chains listed next were all sequenced from one sample in a study of blood T cells in healthy people across ages. Primed by a sample-barcoded 5' primer and a J-beta primer mix, a second PCR proceeded for roughly 7 to 11 cycles. TCRdb re-analysed the 5' RACE reads in MiXCR, keeping a single row per CDR3 protein. Of 1.5 million to 2 million distinct CDR3 sequences listed, 28% are singletons. The sample was blood. Every receptor here comes from a woman between 25 and 40 years old in good health.

V and J are TRBV10-3 and TRBJ2-7, with D possibly TRBD1 on 5 matching bases. CDR3 length: 13 residues. Germline V gives CDR1 ENHRY, CDR2 SYGVKD. Deletions cut 6 bases from V and 4 bases from J, with 13 bases between. CDR3 residues: CAISGTQGYEQYF. CDR3 DNA: TGTGCCATCAGCGGTACTCAGGGATACGAGCAGTACTTC.

The J gene is TRBJ2-1, the V gene TRBV4-1; TRBD2 matches 11 bases. This CDR3 spans 16 amino acids. V lost 4 bases to trimming and J lost 8 bases; unmatched junction nucleotides: 10. Per germline, CDR1 MGHRA and CDR2 YSYEKL. The CDR3 DNA reads as TGCGCCAGCAGCCCTCGACTAGCGGGGCCATACGATGAGCAGTTCTTC. Translated, it gives CASSPRLAGPYDEQFF.

In its sample, this clonotype was seen a few times. This chain's CDR3 is CSVIGTRGGEKLFF. DNA for the CDR3: TGCAGCGTTATTGGGACCAGGGGGGGAGAAAAACTGTTTTTT. V and J are TRBV29-1 and TRBJ1-4; 7 bases align to TRBD1. The CDR3 spans 14 residues. Germline trimming cut 5 bases from V and 8 bases from J; bases unmatched to any gene: 11. CDR1 SQVTM and CDR2 ANQGSEA come from the germline V gene. The full variable domain, completed using reference TRBV29-1 and TRBJ1-4, is SAVISQKPSRDICQRGTSLTIQCQVDSQVTMMFWYRQQPGQSLTLIATANQGSEATYESGFVIDKFPISRPNLTFSTLTVSNMSPEDSSIYLCSVIGTRGGEKLFFGSGTQLSVL.

About this clonotype: Compared with germline, one end of the junction differs, possibly owing to a read error. The V gene is TRBV12-3 or TRBV12-4, the J gene TRBJ2-7, with 10 bases fitting TRBD2. The CDR3 spans 14 residues. The CDR3 nucleotides are TGTGCCGGCAGTCGAGCGGGAGGGTCCTACGAGCAGTACTTC. It yields the protein CAGSRAGGSYEQYF.

The chain has TRBV5-1 and TRBJ2-7; 7 bases align to TRBD1. This CDR3 is built from 15 residues. Germline CDR1 is SGHRS and CDR2 is YFSETQ. V lost 2 bases to trimming and J lost 3 bases; unmatched junction nucleotides: 8. CDR3 nucleotide sequence: TGCGCCAGCAGCTTCGTACCGGGACAGAACTACGAGCAGTACTTC. Its protein is CASSFVPGQNYEQYF.

A few counts support this clonotype. This rearrangement joins TRBV7-3 to TRBJ2-3; TRBD2 matches 8 bases. Germline V gives CDR1 SGHTA, CDR2 FQGTGA. The CDR3 consists of 15 residues. Trimming took 5 bases from V and 9 from J; bases not matched to a gene: 13. The CDR3 sequence is CASSPLSGGMKTQYF. The DNA of the CDR3 is TGTGCCAGCAGCCCCCTCTCGGGGGGGATGAAGACGCAGTATTTT.

This clonotype was seen a few times. A much more abundant neighbour one base away suggests this may be a read error. The chain recombines TRBV6-2 or TRBV6-3 with TRBJ1-2; D call uncertain. Germline CDR1 reads MNHEY; CDR2 reads SVGEGT. The CDR3 is made up of 16 amino acids. This chain's CDR3 is CTSSSIAGPTNYGYTF. As DNA, the CDR3 is TGTACCAGCAGTTCTATCGCCGGGCCAACTAACTATGGCTACACCTTC.

The genes are TRBV6-4 and TRBJ1-5, with D possibly matching TRBD1 (5 bases). The CDR3 consists of 14 residues. Trimming took 8 bases from V and 7 from J, leaving 18 bases between them. Germline CDR1 reads MRHNA; CDR2 reads SNTAGT. For the CDR3, the DNA is TGTGCCAGCGATGGAGTGGGGCGGCGACAGCCCCAGCATTTT. Translating gives CASDGVGRRQPQHF.